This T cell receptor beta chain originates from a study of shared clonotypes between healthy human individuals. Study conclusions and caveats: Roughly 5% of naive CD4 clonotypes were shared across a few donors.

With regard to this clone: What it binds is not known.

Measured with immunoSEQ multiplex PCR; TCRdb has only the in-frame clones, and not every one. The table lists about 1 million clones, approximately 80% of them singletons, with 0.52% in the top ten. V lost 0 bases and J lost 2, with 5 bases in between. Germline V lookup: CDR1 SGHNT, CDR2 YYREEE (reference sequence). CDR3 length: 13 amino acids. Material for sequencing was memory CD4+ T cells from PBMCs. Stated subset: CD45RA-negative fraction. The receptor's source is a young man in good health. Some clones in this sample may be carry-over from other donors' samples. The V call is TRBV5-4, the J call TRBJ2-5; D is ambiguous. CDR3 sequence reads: CASSLELQETQYF. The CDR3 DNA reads TGTGCCAGCAGCTTGGAACTACAAGAGACCCAGTACTTC.